This is a list of T cell receptor beta chains from one sample in a study of control samples from healthy donors and cancer patients. The protocol was immunoSEQ multiplex PCR, while the TCRdb copy is restricted to in-frame clones and leaves out a portion. The top ten clones hold roughly a tenth of a sample with 90,000 to 100,000 clones, about four fifths of them seen once. The sample was blood. The receptors stem from a woman in her 30s in good health. Both conserved end residues are part of each CDR3. The D gene is left open where the match is weak.

j_call d_call v_call cdr3_aa
TRBJ1-4 TRBD1 TRBV10-3 CAISESSGRGFATNEKLFF
TRBJ1-6 . TRBV4-1 CASSDRQLSPLHF
TRBJ1-5 TRBD1 TRBV24-1 CATSDSPGGSNRAGNQPQHF
TRBJ2-3 . TRBV5-1 CASSFRRGGDTQYF
TRBJ2-3 . TRBV5-4 CASSRDSFTDTQYF
TRBJ1-2 TRBD1 TRBV19 CASSIPSDRADYGYTF
TRBJ1-2 . TRBV19 CASSITVEGDYGYTF
TRBJ2-3 . TRBV7-2 CASSLGGAGADTQYF
TRBJ1-2 TRBD1 TRBV5-1 CASSLLGQGMYTF
TRBJ1-5 . TRBV24-1 CATSDSDSHNQPQHF
TRBJ2-3 . TRBV5-4 CASSLRDMGGRDTQYF
TRBJ1-1 . TRBV9 CASSVAGNTEAFF
TRBJ2-3 TRBD1 TRBV4-3 CASSQEWRTGGRTDTQYF
TRBJ1-3 . TRBV18 CASSPISLPGYRSGNTIYF
TRBJ2-3 . TRBV19 CASSIGTLPDTQYF
TRBJ1-1 TRBD1 TRBV5-1 CASSEPGGTEAFF
TRBJ2-3 . TRBV20-1 CSASDADTQYF
TRBJ1-2 . TRBV6-5 CASSYQGRGGYTF
TRBJ2-2 TRBD2 TRBV5-6 CASSLGLAGGRNTGELFF
TRBJ2-7 . TRBV10-2 CASSDFNEQYF
TRBJ1-1 TRBD1 TRBV11-2 CASSPLGTGKGMNTEAFF
TRBJ2-7 TRBD1 TRBV5-1 CASSPVGQGSWGEQYF
TRBJ1-2 . TRBV6-5 CASRGMDYGYTF
TRBJ1-1 . TRBV19 CASSIRALNTEAFF
TRBJ1-1 . TRBV9 CASSVELDTEAFF
TRBJ1-1 . TRBV6-5 CASPNKDPGTQRF
TRBJ2-7 TRBD2 TRBV2 CASSRTSGPYEQYF